The T cell receptor (beta chain) under discussion was sequenced for a study of cytomegalovirus exposure and HLA in healthy donors. Points from the study as a whole: High specificity and sensitivity for cytomegalovirus status were reported for the classifier. The study recorded over 150 TCR beta chains that were cytomegalovirus-associated.

A multiplex PCR was run with 60 Vbeta primers and 13 Jbeta primers. Using immunoSEQ multiplex PCR, the repertoire was profiled, and TCRdb retains in-frame clones only, with some absent. The sample records more than 110,000 clones, around 79% being singletons. This clone was observed a single time. What it recognizes is unknown. V lost 10 bases, J lost 7 bases, and 17 bases lay in between. Germline lookup yields CDR1 SGHVS and CDR2 FQNEAQ. The CDR3 covers 13 residues. V gene TRBV7-8 combines with J gene TRBJ2-1, with D possibly TRBD1 on 5 matching bases. The sample comprised PBMCs. The clonotype originates from a male donor in good health and CMV-seronegative. The CDR3 region has the DNA TGTGCCACCGGAGCAGGGTTCAGGAATGAGCAGTTCTTC. Its translation is CATGAGFRNEQFF.